This T cell receptor beta chain was profiled in a study of T cells after yellow fever vaccination. Overall study findings and caveats: Almost none of the vaccine-responding clonotypes turned up in sorted memory subsets on day 0, the data showed. Booster samples showed a return of most primary-vaccination clones (almost 97% CD4, about 88% CD8).

TCRdb redid the calling of the 5' RACE reads with MiXCR, one entry per CDR3 protein. This sample has over 35,000 distinct CDR3 sequences, with about 6.3% found just once. This clonotype was observed a few times. The ends were cut back, 5 bases at V and 2 bases at J, with 15 bases in the middle. CDR1 is SQVTM, CDR2 ANQGSEA, per germline. The CDR3 is 14 residues long. This specimen consisted of PBMCs, either bulk or a sorted T-cell subset (CD4+, CD8+, memory, or dextramer-sorted; not recorded which), obtained 45 days after the yellow fever booster vaccination. This TCR was sampled from a man aged 30 to 39 who received the YFV17D yellow fever vaccine. This chain joins TRBV29-1 and TRBJ1-1; D might be TRBD1 (5 bases). The CDR3 region is CSVSSPGENTEAFF. DNA of the CDR3: TGCAGCGTTTCATCCCCGGGGGAAAACACTGAAGCTTTCTTT.